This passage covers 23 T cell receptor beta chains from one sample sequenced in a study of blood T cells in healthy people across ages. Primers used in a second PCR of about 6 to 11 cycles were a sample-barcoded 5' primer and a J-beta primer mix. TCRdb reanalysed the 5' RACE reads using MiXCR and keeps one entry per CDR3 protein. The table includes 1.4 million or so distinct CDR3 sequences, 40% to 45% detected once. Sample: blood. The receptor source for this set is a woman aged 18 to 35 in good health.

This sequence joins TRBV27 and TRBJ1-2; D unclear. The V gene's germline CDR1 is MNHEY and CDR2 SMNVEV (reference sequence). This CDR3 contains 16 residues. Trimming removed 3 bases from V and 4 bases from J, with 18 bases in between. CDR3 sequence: CASSFLPGPGPYGYTF. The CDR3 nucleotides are TGTGCCAGCAGTTTCCTTCCCGGGCCGGGCCCCTATGGCTACACCTTC.

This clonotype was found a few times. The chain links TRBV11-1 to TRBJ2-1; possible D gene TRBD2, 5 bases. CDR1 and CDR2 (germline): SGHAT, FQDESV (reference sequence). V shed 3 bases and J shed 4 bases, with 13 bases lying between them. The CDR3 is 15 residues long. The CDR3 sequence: CASSLFGENYNEQFF. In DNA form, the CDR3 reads TGTGCCAGCAGCTTGTTCGGGGAGAATTACAATGAGCAGTTCTTC.

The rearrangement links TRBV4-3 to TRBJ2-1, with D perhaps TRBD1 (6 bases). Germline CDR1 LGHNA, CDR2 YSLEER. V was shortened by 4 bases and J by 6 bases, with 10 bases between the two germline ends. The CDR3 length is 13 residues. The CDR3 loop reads CASSRATGNEQFF. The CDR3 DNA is TGCGCCAGCAGCCGAGCGACAGGCAATGAGCAGTTCTTC.

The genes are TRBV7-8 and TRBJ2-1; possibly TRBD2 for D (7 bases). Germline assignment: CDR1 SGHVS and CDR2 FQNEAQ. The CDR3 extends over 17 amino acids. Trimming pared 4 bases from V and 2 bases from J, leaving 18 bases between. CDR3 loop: CASSSSGGLDPYNEQFF. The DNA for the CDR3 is TGTGCCAGCAGCTCGTCGGGGGGCCTCGACCCCTACAATGAGCAGTTCTTC.

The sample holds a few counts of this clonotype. CDR3: CASSTLQETTDTQYF. CDR3 bases: TGTGCCAGCAGCACACTACAGGAGACCACAGATACGCAGTATTTT. The rearrangement links TRBV5-6 to TRBJ2-3, with D perhaps TRBD1 (5 bases). The CDR3 is 15 residues long. V lost 4 bases to trimming and J lost 2 bases, with 14 bases between them. Per germline, CDR1 SGHDT and CDR2 YYEEEE.

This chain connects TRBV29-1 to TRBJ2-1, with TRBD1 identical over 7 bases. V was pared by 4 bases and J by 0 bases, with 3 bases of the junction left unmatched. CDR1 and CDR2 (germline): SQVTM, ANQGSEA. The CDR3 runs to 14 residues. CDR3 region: CSVGDRGSYNEQFF. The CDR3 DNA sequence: TGCAGCGTTGGGGACAGAGGCTCCTACAATGAGCAGTTCTTC.

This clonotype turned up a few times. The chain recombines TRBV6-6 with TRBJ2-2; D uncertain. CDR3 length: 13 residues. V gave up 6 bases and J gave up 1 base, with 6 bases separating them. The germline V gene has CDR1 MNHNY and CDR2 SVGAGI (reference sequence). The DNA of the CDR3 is TGTGCCAGCAGCCAGAGGAACACCGGGGAGCTGTTTTTT. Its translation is CASSQRNTGELFF.

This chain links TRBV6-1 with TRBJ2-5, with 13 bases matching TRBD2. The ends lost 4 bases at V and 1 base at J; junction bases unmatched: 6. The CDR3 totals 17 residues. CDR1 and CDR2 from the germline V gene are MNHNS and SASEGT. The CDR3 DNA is TGTGCCAGCAGTGCCGGACTAGCGGGAGCCCTCCAAGAGACCCAGTACTTC. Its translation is CASSAGLAGALQETQYF.

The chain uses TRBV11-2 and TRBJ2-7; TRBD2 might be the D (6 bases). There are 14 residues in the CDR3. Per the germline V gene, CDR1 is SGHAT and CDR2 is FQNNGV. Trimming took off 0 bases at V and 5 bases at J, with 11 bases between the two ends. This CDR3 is CASSLDRTSHEQYF. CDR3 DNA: TGTGCCAGCAGCTTAGATCGCACTAGCCACGAGCAGTACTTC.

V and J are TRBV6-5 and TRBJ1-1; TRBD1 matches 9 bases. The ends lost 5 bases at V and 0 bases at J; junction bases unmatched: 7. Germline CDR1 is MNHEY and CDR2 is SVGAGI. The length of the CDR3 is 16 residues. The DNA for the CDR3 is TGTGCCAGCAGTACCAGGACAGGGGTATTGAACACTGAAGCTTTCTTT. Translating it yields CASSTRTGVLNTEAFF.

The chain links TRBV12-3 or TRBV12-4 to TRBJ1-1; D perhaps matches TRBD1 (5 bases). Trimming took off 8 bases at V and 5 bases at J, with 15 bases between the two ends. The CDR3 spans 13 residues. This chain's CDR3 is CASRKGEGTEAFF. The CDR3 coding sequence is TGTGCCAGCCGAAAAGGGGAGGGGACTGAAGCTTTCTTT.

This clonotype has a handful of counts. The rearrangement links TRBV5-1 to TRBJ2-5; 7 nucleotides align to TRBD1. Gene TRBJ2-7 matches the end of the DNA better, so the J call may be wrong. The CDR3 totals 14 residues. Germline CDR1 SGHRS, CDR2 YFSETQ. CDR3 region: CASSLGQGPNEQYF. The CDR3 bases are TGCGCCAGCAGCTTGGGACAGGGCCCCAACGAGCAGTACTTC.

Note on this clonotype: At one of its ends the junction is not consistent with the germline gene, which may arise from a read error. The CDR3 sequence: CASSYGGMNYGHTF. The CDR3, as DNA: TGTGCCAGCAGTTACGGGGGGATGAACTATGGCCACACCTTC. The gene calls are TRBV6-5 and TRBJ1-2, with D perhaps matching TRBD1 (5 bases). Germline CDR1 and CDR2: MNHEY and SVGAGI. There are 14 residues in the CDR3.

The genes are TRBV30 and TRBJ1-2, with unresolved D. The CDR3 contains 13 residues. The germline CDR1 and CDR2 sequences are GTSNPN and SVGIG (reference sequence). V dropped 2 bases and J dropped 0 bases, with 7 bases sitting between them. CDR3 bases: TGTGCCTGGAGTCATGGCCCTAACTATGGCTACACCTTC. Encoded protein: CAWSHGPNYGYTF.

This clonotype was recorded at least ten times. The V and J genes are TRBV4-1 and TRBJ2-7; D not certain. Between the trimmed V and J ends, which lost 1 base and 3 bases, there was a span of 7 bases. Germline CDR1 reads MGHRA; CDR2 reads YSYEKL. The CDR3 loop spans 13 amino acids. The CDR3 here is CASSQAASYEQYF. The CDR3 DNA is TGCGCCAGCAGCCAAGCGGCAAGCTACGAGCAGTACTTC.

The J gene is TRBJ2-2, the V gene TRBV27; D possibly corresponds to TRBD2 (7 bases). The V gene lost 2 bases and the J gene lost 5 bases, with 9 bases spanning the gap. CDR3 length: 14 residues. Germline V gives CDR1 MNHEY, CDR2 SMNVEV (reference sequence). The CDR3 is CASSLRGGTGELFF. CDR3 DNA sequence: TGTGCCAGCAGTTTAAGGGGGGGTACCGGGGAGCTGTTTTTT.

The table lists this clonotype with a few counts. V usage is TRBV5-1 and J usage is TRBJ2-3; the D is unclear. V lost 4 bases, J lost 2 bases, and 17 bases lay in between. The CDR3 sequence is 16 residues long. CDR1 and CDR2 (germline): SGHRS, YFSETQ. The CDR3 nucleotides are TGCGCCAGCAGCCGTCCCATGGGATTGAACACAGATACGCAGTATTTT. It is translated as CASSRPMGLNTDTQYF.

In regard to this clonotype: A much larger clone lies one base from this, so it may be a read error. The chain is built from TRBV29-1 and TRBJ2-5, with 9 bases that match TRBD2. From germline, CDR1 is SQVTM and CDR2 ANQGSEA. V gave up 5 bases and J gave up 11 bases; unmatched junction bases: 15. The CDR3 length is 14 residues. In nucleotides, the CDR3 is TGCAGCGTTCCGACTAGCGGAGCCTACAATGAGCAGTACTTC. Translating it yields CSVPTSGAYNEQYF.

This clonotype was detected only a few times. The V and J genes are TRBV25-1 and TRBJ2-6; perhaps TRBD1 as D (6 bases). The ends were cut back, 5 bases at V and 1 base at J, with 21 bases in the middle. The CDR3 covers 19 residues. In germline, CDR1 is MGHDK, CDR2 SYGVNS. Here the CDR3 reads CASSPPTGFLASGANVLTF. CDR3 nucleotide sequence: TGTGCCAGCAGTCCTCCCACAGGGTTTTTGGCTTCTGGGGCCAACGTCCTGACTTTC.

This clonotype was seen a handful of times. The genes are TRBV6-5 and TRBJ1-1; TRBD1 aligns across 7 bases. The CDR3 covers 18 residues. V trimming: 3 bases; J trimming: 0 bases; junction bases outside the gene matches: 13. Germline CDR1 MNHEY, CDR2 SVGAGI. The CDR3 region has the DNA TGTGCCAGCAGTTATAACTACAGGGGAGACCTCATGAACACTGAAGCTTTCTTT. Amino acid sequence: CASSYNYRGDLMNTEAFF.

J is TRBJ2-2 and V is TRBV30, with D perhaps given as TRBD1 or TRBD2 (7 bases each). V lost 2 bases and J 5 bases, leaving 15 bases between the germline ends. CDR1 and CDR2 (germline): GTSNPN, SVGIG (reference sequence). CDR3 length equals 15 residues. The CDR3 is CAWSSGGVTTGELFF. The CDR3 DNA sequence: TGTGCCTGGAGTTCAGGGGGGGTTACAACCGGGGAGCTGTTTTTT.

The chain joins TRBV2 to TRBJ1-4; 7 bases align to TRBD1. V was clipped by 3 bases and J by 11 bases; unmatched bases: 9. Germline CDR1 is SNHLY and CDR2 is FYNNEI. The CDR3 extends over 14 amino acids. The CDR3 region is CASSEGQTIEKLFF. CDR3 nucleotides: TGTGCCAGCAGTGAGGGACAGACAATTGAGAAACTGTTTTTT. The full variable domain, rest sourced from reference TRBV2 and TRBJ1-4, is EPEVTQTPSHQVTQMGQEVILRCVPISNHLYFYWYRQILGQKVEFLVSFYNNEISEKSEIFDDQFSVERPDGSNFTLKIRSTKLEDSAMYFCASSEGQTIEKLFFGSGTQLSVL.

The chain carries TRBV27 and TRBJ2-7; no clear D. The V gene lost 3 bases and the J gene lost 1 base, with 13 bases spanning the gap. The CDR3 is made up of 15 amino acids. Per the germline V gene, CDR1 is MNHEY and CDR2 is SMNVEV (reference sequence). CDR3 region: CASSFGSMGSYEQYF. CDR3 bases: TGTGCCAGCAGTTTTGGCTCCATGGGGTCCTACGAGCAGTACTTC.